Listed below are T cell receptor beta chains from one sample, sequenced in a study of T cells in tuberculosis. The protocol was immunoSEQ multiplex PCR, while the TCRdb copy is restricted to in-frame clones and leaves out a portion. The data contain under 45,000 clones, 95% of them singletons. Specimen: PBMCs. The receptors come from a donor between 10 and 35 years old with latent tuberculosis or without tuberculosis infection. The CDR3 runs from the conserved cysteine through the conserved F or W. The order of the fields is CDR3 DNA, CDR3 protein, J gene, clone size, V gene, D gene. D genes are given only for firm matches. Clone size is stated in some rows and not others, as once, few, many or a class when expanded.

cdr3_nt: TGTGCCAGCGCTTCGGGGCTTTTAATGGGGGGAGTAAGCTATGGCTACACCTTC; cdr3_aa: CASASGLLMGGVSYGYTF; j_call: TRBJ1-2; clone_size: .; v_call: TRBV11-2; d_call: .
cdr3_nt: TGTGCCTGGGGACAGGGCTGGAATTCACCCCTCCACTTT; cdr3_aa: CAWGQGWNSPLHF; j_call: TRBJ1-6; clone_size: .; v_call: TRBV30; d_call: TRBD1
cdr3_nt: TGTGCCACCAGCAGAGGCGGACCGGGAGAAGCCTTGAAGCCCCAGCATTTT; cdr3_aa: CATSRGGPGEALKPQHF; j_call: TRBJ1-5; clone_size: few; v_call: TRBV15; d_call: .
cdr3_nt: TGTGCCAGCAGCTCACAGGGGTACGGCCAGCCCCAGCATTTT; cdr3_aa: CASSSQGYGQPQHF; j_call: TRBJ1-5; clone_size: few; v_call: TRBV27; d_call: TRBD1
cdr3_nt: TGTGCCAGCAGTTCAGGACTGGCAGAGACCCAGTACTTC; cdr3_aa: CASSSGLAETQYF; j_call: TRBJ2-5; clone_size: .; v_call: TRBV7-8; d_call: .
cdr3_nt: TGTGCCAGCAGACCAACTAGCGGGGGGCCCAATGAGCAGTTCTTC; cdr3_aa: CASRPTSGGPNEQFF; j_call: TRBJ2-1; clone_size: .; v_call: TRBV6-6; d_call: TRBD2
cdr3_nt: TGTGCCAGCTCACCAATTCATACAGCCGAGACCCAGTACTTC; cdr3_aa: CASSPIHTAETQYF; j_call: TRBJ2-5; clone_size: .; v_call: TRBV18; d_call: .
cdr3_nt: TGTGCCAGCAGCCAAGATTTAAAGCGGGGGGGCCGGGTTGAGCAGTTCTTC; cdr3_aa: CASSQDLKRGGRVEQFF; j_call: TRBJ2-1; clone_size: .; v_call: TRBV4-2; d_call: TRBD2
cdr3_nt: TGTGCCAGCAGCGTAGGGGCGGGGGTGAGCACAGATACGCAGTATTTT; cdr3_aa: CASSVGAGVSTDTQYF; j_call: TRBJ2-3; clone_size: .; v_call: TRBV9; d_call: TRBD2
cdr3_nt: TGTGCCAGCAGCCTAGGACAGATAAATCAGCCCCAGCATTTT; cdr3_aa: CASSLGQINQPQHF; j_call: TRBJ1-5; clone_size: .; v_call: TRBV5-6; d_call: .
cdr3_nt: TGTGCCAGCAGCTTCGGGAGCCGCACAGATACGCAGTATTTT; cdr3_aa: CASSFGSRTDTQYF; j_call: TRBJ2-3; clone_size: .; v_call: TRBV7-8; d_call: .
cdr3_nt: TGTGCCTGGACATTAACAGGGAGCTCCTATAATTCACCCCTCCACTTT; cdr3_aa: CAWTLTGSSYNSPLHF; j_call: TRBJ1-6; clone_size: .; v_call: TRBV30; d_call: .
cdr3_nt: TGTGCCAGCAGCCCCCGGGACACAAATTCGGGAAGCAATCAGCCCCAGCATTTT; cdr3_aa: CASSPRDTNSGSNQPQHF; j_call: TRBJ1-5; clone_size: .; v_call: TRBV28; d_call: .
cdr3_nt: TGCGCCAGCACCCTCCTAGCGGGGGGGACGTCCGGGGAGCTGTTTTTT; cdr3_aa: CASTLLAGGTSGELFF; j_call: TRBJ2-2; clone_size: .; v_call: TRBV5-1; d_call: TRBD2
cdr3_nt: TGTGCCAGCACCAGAGTAGCGGGGAACTATGGCTACACCTTC; cdr3_aa: CASTRVAGNYGYTF; j_call: TRBJ1-2; clone_size: .; v_call: TRBV27; d_call: .
cdr3_nt: TGTGCCAGCAGTGACGGGACTCCCGATGATAAGCAGTATTTT; cdr3_aa: CASSDGTPDDKQYF; j_call: TRBJ2-3; clone_size: few; v_call: TRBV25-1; d_call: .
cdr3_nt: TGTGCCAGCAGCTTAGTAGACAACCCTGGGGCCAACGTCCTGACTTTC; cdr3_aa: CASSLVDNPGANVLTF; j_call: TRBJ2-6; clone_size: .; v_call: TRBV7-8; d_call: .
cdr3_nt: TGTGCCAGCAGCTTTGGTCAGGGTAGGACTCAGCCCCAGCATTTT; cdr3_aa: CASSFGQGRTQPQHF; j_call: TRBJ1-5; clone_size: .; v_call: TRBV5-6; d_call: .
cdr3_nt: TGTGCCAGCAGCTTGGGGGCAGGGGACTCCTACAATGAGCAGTTCTTC; cdr3_aa: CASSLGAGDSYNEQFF; j_call: TRBJ2-1; clone_size: .; v_call: TRBV5-4; d_call: .
cdr3_nt: TGTGCCAGCAGTTTAGGGGCGCGGGGGGCCATTTATACGCAGTATTTT; cdr3_aa: CASSLGARGAIYTQYF; j_call: TRBJ2-3; clone_size: .; v_call: TRBV28; d_call: TRBD2
cdr3_nt: TGTGCCAGCAGCGTTTCTTTACAGGGGAAGAACACCGGGGAGCTGTTTTTT; cdr3_aa: CASSVSLQGKNTGELFF; j_call: TRBJ2-2; clone_size: .; v_call: TRBV9; d_call: TRBD1
cdr3_nt: TGTGCCAGCAGCTTCAGGTCCGGGGGACAGGGGAGGCAGTACTTC; cdr3_aa: CASSFRSGGQGRQYF; j_call: TRBJ2-7; clone_size: .; v_call: TRBV7-9; d_call: TRBD1
cdr3_nt: TGCGCCAGCAGCTTGGGGACAGGGCCTTCCTACGAGCAGTACTTC; cdr3_aa: CASSLGTGPSYEQYF; j_call: TRBJ2-7; clone_size: once; v_call: TRBV5-1; d_call: TRBD1
cdr3_nt: TGCGCCAGCAGCCTTTATCCGGGACAGGGTAGTGAGCAGTTCTTC; cdr3_aa: CASSLYPGQGSEQFF; j_call: TRBJ2-1; clone_size: .; v_call: TRBV4-3; d_call: TRBD1
cdr3_nt: TGTGCCAGCAGCACCCGGGACAGGGGCCCCTTTCCCCTCCACTTT; cdr3_aa: CASSTRDRGPFPLHF; j_call: TRBJ1-6; clone_size: .; v_call: TRBV9; d_call: TRBD1
cdr3_nt: TGCGCCAGCAGCGGAGGGGGCGAATCCTACGAGCAGTACTTC; cdr3_aa: CASSGGGESYEQYF; j_call: TRBJ2-7; clone_size: .; v_call: TRBV5-1; d_call: .
cdr3_nt: TGTGCCAGCAGCGGGACACAGGGAGGGGAGCTGTTTTTT; cdr3_aa: CASSGTQGGELFF; j_call: TRBJ2-2; clone_size: once; v_call: TRBV5-4; d_call: .
cdr3_nt: TGTGCCAGCTCACGCGACAGTGTAGGCTACACCTTC; cdr3_aa: CASSRDSVGYTF; j_call: TRBJ1-2; clone_size: .; v_call: TRBV18; d_call: .
cdr3_nt: TGTGCCAGCAGTAAGACAGGGGGGCCAGATACGCAGTATTTT; cdr3_aa: CASSKTGGPDTQYF; j_call: TRBJ2-3; clone_size: .; v_call: TRBV25-1; d_call: TRBD1
cdr3_nt: TGTGCCAGCAGTGCCGGACAGGGGCGTTATCAGCCCCAGCATTTT; cdr3_aa: CASSAGQGRYQPQHF; j_call: TRBJ1-5; clone_size: .; v_call: TRBV6-5; d_call: TRBD1
cdr3_nt: TGTGCCAGCACGGGGGGCTCCTACGAGCAGTACTTC; cdr3_aa: CASTGGSYEQYF; j_call: TRBJ2-7; clone_size: .; v_call: TRBV2; d_call: TRBD2
cdr3_nt: TGTGCCAGCAGCTTAGTTAAGGACAGGGGGCTTATGGCTGAAGCTTTCTTT; cdr3_aa: CASSLVKDRGLMAEAFF; j_call: TRBJ1-1; clone_size: .; v_call: TRBV11-2; d_call: TRBD1
cdr3_nt: TGTGCCAGCAGCTCTACTCTCGGATTGGACAGGGTGAACACCGGGGAGCTGTTTTTT; cdr3_aa: CASSSTLGLDRVNTGELFF; j_call: TRBJ2-2; clone_size: .; v_call: TRBV7-6; d_call: TRBD1
cdr3_nt: TGTGCCAGCAGCTTAGAACTAGTAGCCAAAAACATTCAGTACTTC; cdr3_aa: CASSLELVAKNIQYF; j_call: TRBJ2-4; clone_size: .; v_call: TRBV7-2; d_call: .